The 25 T cell receptor beta chains below were found in one sample sequenced in a study of technical replicates of blood from a handful of donors. Measured with immunoSEQ multiplex PCR; TCRdb has only the in-frame clones, and not every one. The table records 45,000 to 60,000 clones, around 83% of them present only once. The specimen was PBMCs. These receptors originate from a human donor in good health. Some clones in this sample may be carry-over from other donors' samples.

The chain combines TRBV11-2 with TRBJ2-7; D not certain. The V gene lost 4 bases and the J gene lost 0 bases, with 4 bases spanning the gap. This CDR3 comprises 12 residues. The germline V gene has CDR1 SGHAT and CDR2 FQNNGV. CDR3 DNA: TGTGCCAGCAGCTCTCTCTCCTACGAGCAGTACTTC. Residues: CASSSLSYEQYF.

The chain is built from TRBV28 and TRBJ2-7, with a weak D call TRBD1 (6 bases). Germline lookup yields CDR1 MDHEN and CDR2 SYDVKM. The V gene lost 7 bases and the J gene lost 2 bases, with 15 bases spanning the gap. CDR3 size: 14 residues. This CDR3 reads CASTRPGEAYEQYF. The CDR3 nucleotides read TGTGCCAGCACCCGGCCAGGGGAAGCCTACGAGCAGTACTTC.

V is TRBV19 and J is TRBJ1-4; D unresolved. V was clipped by 3 bases and J by 3 bases, with 11 bases between them. The CDR3 loop spans 15 amino acids. Germline values: CDR1 LNHDA, CDR2 SQIVND (reference sequence). The CDR3 region has the DNA TGTGCCAGTAGTATTAGGCTGGCGGCTAATGAAAAACTGTTTTTT. This gives the protein CASSIRLAANEKLFF.

This sequence joins TRBV19 and TRBJ2-6; TRBD1 is a possible D gene (6 bases). The V gene's germline CDR1 is LNHDA and CDR2 SQIVND (reference sequence). V shed 7 bases and J shed 5 bases, with 21 bases lying between them. This CDR3 is 17 amino acids long. CDR3 residues: CASMGDTATSRANVLTF. CDR3 DNA sequence: TGTGCCAGTATGGGGGACACGGCTACATCTCGGGCCAACGTCCTGACTTTC.

This chain joins TRBV5-1 and TRBJ2-5; 13 positions match TRBD2. The ends lost 0 bases at V and 0 bases at J; junction bases unmatched: 5. Germline CDR1 reads SGHRS; CDR2 reads YFSETQ. CDR3 length equals 18 residues. CDR3 sequence: CASSLGLAGGVDQETQYF. In nucleotides, the CDR3 is TGCGCCAGCAGCTTGGGACTAGCGGGGGGCGTGGACCAAGAGACCCAGTACTTC.

V gene TRBV7-4 combines with J gene TRBJ2-7, with 7 bases matching TRBD1. Germline V gene data show CDR1 as SGHVT and CDR2 as SQSDAQ. The CDR3 totals 13 residues. V lost 7 bases to trimming and J lost 2 bases; unmatched junction nucleotides: 5. CDR3 region: CASTSGQAYEQYF. The DNA of the CDR3 is TGTGCCAGCACATCTGGACAGGCCTACGAGCAGTACTTC.

This clone was detected once. J is TRBJ2-6 and V is TRBV7-2; 11 bases are a match to TRBD1. Trimming at V came to 5 bases and at J to 2 bases, leaving 11 bases not matched to a gene. CDR1 and CDR2 (germline): SGHTA, FQGNSA. The CDR3 spans 19 residues. Written as DNA, the CDR3 is TGTGCCAGCAGCATGGACAGGGGGCGCGGATTCGCTGGGGCCAACGTCCTGACTTTC. Its protein is CASSMDRGRGFAGANVLTF. Supplemented by reference TRBV7-2 and TRBJ2-6, the full variable domain reads GAGVSQSPSNKVTEKGKDVELRCDPISGHTALYWYRQSLGQGLEFLIYFQGNSAPDKSGLPSDRFSAERTGGSVSTLTIQRTQQEDSAVYLCASSMDRGRGFAGANVLTFGAGSRLTVL.

This clone was seen only a few times. This chain connects TRBV5-6 to TRBJ2-6; D is possibly TRBD1 (6 bases). Trimming removed 4 bases at V and 0 bases at J, with 17 bases between. The CDR3 covers 18 residues. CDR1 SGHDT and CDR2 YYEEEE come from the germline V gene. The CDR3 region is CASSPIPQGYSGANVLTF. Here the CDR3 DNA reads TGTGCCAGCAGCCCCATACCACAGGGCTACTCTGGGGCCAACGTCCTGACTTTC.

The chain recombines TRBV20-1 with TRBJ1-2, with D perhaps TRBD1 (5 bases). The V end lost 4 bases, the J end lost 2 bases, and 5 bases lay between the germline ends. The CDR3 runs 11 residues. CDR1 and CDR2 (germline): DFQATT, SNEGSKA (reference sequence). The CDR3 is CSATGNYGYTF. CDR3 DNA: TGCAGTGCTACAGGGAACTATGGCTACACCTTC.

This sequence joins TRBV30 and TRBJ2-7, with D possibly matching TRBD1 (6 bases). Germline V gene data show CDR1 as GTSNPN and CDR2 as SVGIG (reference sequence). The CDR3 contains 14 residues. V was trimmed by 0 bases and J by 5 bases, leaving 14 bases between them. The CDR3 nucleotides are TGTGCCTGGAGTGTTATGCAGGGGAGCCACGAGCAGTACTTC. Encoded protein: CAWSVMQGSHEQYF.

The chain employs TRBV27 and TRBJ2-1; D call uncertain. Trimming stripped 3 bases from V and 0 bases from J, with 9 bases between. Germline loops: CDR1 MNHEY, CDR2 SMNVEV (reference sequence). CDR3 size: 15 residues. CDR3 protein: CASSFAPSSYNEQFF. DNA for the CDR3: TGTGCCAGCAGTTTCGCGCCGAGCTCCTACAATGAGCAGTTCTTC.

The chain combines TRBV5-3 with TRBJ1-2; no clear D. TRBV5-3 is noted as an ORF with a role that remains uncertain. The CDR3 spans 13 residues. V lost 2 bases, J lost 4 bases, and 9 bases lay in between. CDR3 sequence (DNA): TGTGCCAGAAGCTTATGGGCCTCCTATGGCTACACCTTC. It codes for CARSLWASYGYTF.

The gene calls are TRBV2 and TRBJ1-6, with 9 bases identical to TRBD1. V was clipped by 6 bases and J by 8 bases; unmatched bases: 5. Per the germline V gene, CDR1 is SNHLY and CDR2 is FYNNEI. The CDR3 consists of 14 residues. CDR3 residues: CASSVQGAYSPLHF. The CDR3 nucleotides are TGTGCCAGCAGCGTACAGGGGGCCTATTCACCCCTCCACTTT.

The chain couples TRBV7-2 to TRBJ2-7; possible D gene TRBD1, 5 bases. The germline V gene encodes CDR1 SGHTA and CDR2 FQGNSA. CDR3 length equals 13 residues. V lost 3 bases to trimming and J lost 7 bases, with 13 bases between them. CDR3 sequence: CASSFRQPGEQYF. CDR3 in DNA: TGTGCCAGCAGCTTCCGACAGCCTGGTGAGCAGTACTTC.

The chain recombines TRBV2 with TRBJ1-2, with D maybe TRBD1 (5 bases). In germline, CDR1 is SNHLY, CDR2 FYNNEI. V dropped 6 bases and J dropped 7 bases, with 21 bases sitting between them. CDR3 length equals 15 residues. In DNA form, the CDR3 reads TGTGCCAGCAGACCATACGGGACTATACTCTTTGGCTACACCTTC. Translation: CASRPYGTILFGYTF. Complete variable domain (other parts from reference TRBV2 and TRBJ1-2): EPEVTQTPSHQVTQMGQEVILRCVPISNHLYFYWYRQILGQKVEFLVSFYNNEISEKSEIFDDQFSVERPDGSNFTLKIRSTKLEDSAMYFCASRPYGTILFGYTFGSGTRLTVV.

The gene calls are TRBV2 and TRBJ1-2, with D possibly TRBD1 on 6 matching bases. V shed 9 bases and J shed 1 base, with 18 bases lying between them. CDR1 is SNHLY, CDR2 FYNNEI, per germline. This CDR3 comprises 15 residues. This CDR3 reads CASGGGRGINYGYTF. CDR3 DNA sequence: TGTGCCAGTGGGGGGGGCAGGGGAATTAACTATGGCTACACCTTC.

The gene calls are TRBV7-6 and TRBJ2-5; 7 nucleotides match TRBD2. This CDR3 region has 14 residues. Looked up from germline, CDR1 is SGHVS and CDR2 is FNYEAQ. The V segment lost 1 base and the J segment 5 bases; nucleotides outside the gene matches: 4. CDR3: CASSLVSGGETQYF. CDR3 DNA sequence: TGTGCCAGCAGCTTAGTTTCCGGGGGGGAGACCCAGTACTTC.

V and J are TRBV7-8 and TRBJ1-1; unclear D gene. The germline gives CDR1 SGHVS, CDR2 FQNEAQ. V lost 0 bases and J 0 bases, leaving 11 bases between the germline ends. The length of the CDR3 is 16 residues. The CDR3: CASSLAPQMLNTEAFF. DNA of the CDR3: TGTGCCAGCAGCTTAGCCCCACAGATGTTGAACACTGAAGCTTTCTTT.

This chain connects TRBV7-6 to TRBJ2-7, with 9 bases matching TRBD1. This CDR3 comprises 16 residues. V dropped 5 bases and J dropped 4; count of bases not matched to a gene: 12. Germline-derived CDR1 and CDR2 are SGHVS and FNYEAQ. The CDR3 nucleotides read TGTGCCAGCAGCCCGAATACCGGGACAGGGTCATACGAGCAGTACTTC. It codes for CASSPNTGTGSYEQYF. Full variable domain (missing parts from reference TRBV7-6 and TRBJ2-7): GAGVSQSPRYKVTKRGQDVALRCDPISGHVSLYWYRQALGQGPEFLTYFNYEAQQDKSGLPNDRFSAERPEGSISTLTIQRTEQRDSAMYRCASSPNTGTGSYEQYFGPGTRLTVT.

The CDR3 DNA is TGTGCCAGCAGCTTGGATGGCCTCCCGGGGGGGAAACTGTTTTTT. The encoded protein is CASSLDGLPGGKLFF. The genes are TRBV5-4 and TRBJ1-4; TRBD1 might be the D (5 bases). Deletions cut 0 bases from V and 11 bases from J, with 17 bases between. CDR3 length equals 15 residues. Germline-derived CDR1 and CDR2 are SGHNT and YYREEE (reference sequence). The variable domain in full, with the rest retrieved from reference TRBV5-4 and TRBJ1-4, is ETGVTQSPTHLIKTRGQQVTLRCSSQSGHNTVSWYQQALGQGPQFIFQYYREEENGRGNFPPRFSGLQFPNYSSELNVNALELDDSALYLCASSLDGLPGGKLFFGSGTQLSVL.

V gene TRBV13 combines with J gene TRBJ1-1; TRBD1 agrees at 8 bases. CDR3 length: 14 residues. V was pared by 5 bases and J by 1 base, with 3 bases of the junction left unmatched. Germline assignment: CDR1 PRHDT and CDR2 FYEKMQ (reference sequence). The DNA for the CDR3 is TGTGCCAGCAGCCGAGGACAGGGGAACACTGAAGCTTTCTTT. Translation: CASSRGQGNTEAFF.

The rearrangement joins TRBV6-4 to TRBJ2-5, with 8 bases aligning to TRBD2. The J segment lost 0 bases and the V segment lost 7 bases, leaving 7 bases of the junction unmatched. This CDR3 is 15 amino acids long. Germline CDR1 reads MRHNA; CDR2 reads SNTAGT. The CDR3 loop reads CASTPGGPNQETQYF. DNA for the CDR3: TGTGCCAGCACCCCGGGAGGGCCTAACCAAGAGACCCAGTACTTC.

The CDR3 region has the DNA TGCGCCAGCAGCCAAGCCTGGGCGGGAAGCTCTAGCACAGATACGCAGTATTTT. Its protein product is CASSQAWAGSSSTDTQYF. The chain joins TRBV4-3 to TRBJ2-3; perhaps TRBD2 as D (6 bases). Trimming stripped 1 base from V and 0 bases from J, with 17 bases between. Germline lookup yields CDR1 LGHNA and CDR2 YSLEER. The CDR3 length is 18 residues.

The chain has TRBV29-1 and TRBJ2-1; D unresolved. CDR1 is SQVTM and CDR2 is ANQGSEA in the germline V gene. V was shortened by 0 bases and J by 12 bases, with 12 bases between the two germline ends. The length of the CDR3 is 12 residues. The CDR3 loop reads CSVEENRGGQFF. DNA of the CDR3: TGCAGCGTTGAAGAAAATCGAGGCGGGCAGTTCTTC.

This chain connects TRBV5-1 to TRBJ2-2; 10 bases agree with TRBD2. V lost 5 bases and J lost 4; bases outside the gene matches: 17. Germline loops: CDR1 SGHRS, CDR2 YFSETQ. The CDR3 is 19 amino acids. In nucleotides, the CDR3 is TGCGCCAGCAGACCCCCTTCGGCTAGCGGGAGAGGTGGCACCGGGGAGCTGTTTTTT. It yields the protein CASRPPSASGRGGTGELFF.